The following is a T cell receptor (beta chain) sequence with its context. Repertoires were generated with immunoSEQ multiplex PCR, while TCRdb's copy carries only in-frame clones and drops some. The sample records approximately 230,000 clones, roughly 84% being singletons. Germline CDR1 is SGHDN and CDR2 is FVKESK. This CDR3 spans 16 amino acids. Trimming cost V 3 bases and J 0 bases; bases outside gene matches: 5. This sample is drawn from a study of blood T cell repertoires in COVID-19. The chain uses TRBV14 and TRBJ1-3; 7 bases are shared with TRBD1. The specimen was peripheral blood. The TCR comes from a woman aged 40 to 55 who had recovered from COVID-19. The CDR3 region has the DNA TGTGCCAGCAGCCACCTGCGGACAGGCTCTGGAAACACCATATATTTT. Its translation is CASSHLRTGSGNTIYF.